Listed below are T cell receptor beta chains from one sample, sequenced in a study of blood T cells in healthy people across ages. TCRdb fed the 5' RACE reads into MiXCR, producing one record per CDR3 protein. In the table there are 2 million or so distinct CDR3 sequences, roughly 50% of which are singletons. Material: blood. The receptor source for this set is a woman in her 40s in good health. Each CDR3 is given with its conserved first and last residue. Each record gives: clone size, J gene, V gene, D gene, CDR3 protein, CDR3 DNA. The D gene is left open where the match is weak. Clone size is stated in some rows and not others, as once, few, many or a class when expanded.

-	TRBJ2-5	TRBV7-9	-	CASSVAGSGEQYF	TGTGCCAGCAGCGTAGCAGGGAGTGGGGAGCAGTACTTC
few	TRBJ2-7	TRBV28	-	CASSGDGRSSYEQYF	TGTGCCAGCAGTGGGGACGGCCGAAGCTCCTACGAGCAGTACTTC
-	TRBJ2-3	TRBV5-6	-	CASSTIGVDAQYF	TGTGCCAGCAGCACGATAGGGGTAGATGCGCAGTATTTT
few	TRBJ1-2	TRBV7-2	TRBD1	CASSLEEQGAYGYTF	TGTGCCAGCAGCTTAGAGGAGCAGGGGGCCTATGGCTACACCTTC
-	TRBJ2-5	TRBV5-1	TRBD2	CASSSREGFRETQYF	TGCGCCAGCAGCTCCAGGGAGGGATTCAGGGAGACCCAGTACTTC
-	TRBJ1-4	TRBV7-2	-	CASSLVRGQEKLFF	TGTGCCAGCAGCTTAGTCAGGGGTCAGGAAAAACTGTTTTTT
few	TRBJ2-2	TRBV28	-	CASSSLTVRNTGELFF	TGTGCCAGCAGTTCCCTCACAGTTCGGAACACCGGGGAGCTGTTTTTT
-	TRBJ1-2	TRBV6-2/TRBV6-3	TRBD1	CASMPGQALGYTF	TGTGCCAGCATGCCGGGACAGGCCCTTGGCTACACCTTC
few	TRBJ2-3	TRBV4-1	TRBD1	CASSQADRETDTQYF	TGCGCCAGCAGCCAGGCTGACAGGGAGACAGATACGCAGTATTTT
few	TRBJ1-1	TRBV5-1	-	CASTHSSNTEAFF	TGCGCCAGCACCCACTCATCGAACACTGAAGCTTTCTTT
few	TRBJ2-1	TRBV27	TRBD1	CASSSPDRGNEQFF	TGTGCCAGCAGTTCCCCGGACAGGGGGAATGAGCAGTTCTTC
few	TRBJ2-2	TRBV7-2	-	CASSLGRGTGELFF	TGTGCCAGCAGCTTGGGACGGGGGACCGGGGAGCTGTTTTTT
-	TRBJ2-1	TRBV7-2	TRBD1	CASSLIQGTYNEQFF	TGTGCCAGCAGCTTAATACAGGGGACCTACAATGAGCAGTTCTTC
few	TRBJ1-5	TRBV6-5	TRBD1	CASSYRTGDQPQHF	TGTGCCAGCAGTTACAGGACAGGGGATCAGCCCCAGCATTTT
-	TRBJ1-2	TRBV12-3/TRBV12-4	-	CASGGGGGHGYTF	TGTGCCAGTGGGGGCGGCGGGGGCCATGGCTACACCTTC
many	TRBJ1-2	TRBV15	TRBD1	CATSRGGAGGSDGYTF	TGTGCCACCAGCAGAGGAGGTGCAGGGGGCTCGGATGGCTACACCTTC
once	TRBJ2-1	TRBV3-1	TRBD2	CASSRRSGGASEQFF	TGTGCCAGCAGCCGAAGAAGCGGGGGGGCCTCGGAGCAGTTCTTC
few	TRBJ1-2	TRBV28	TRBD1	CASRSSYTGAQYTF	TGTGCCAGCAGGTCTTCTTACACAGGGGCCCAATACACCTTC
-	TRBJ2-3	TRBV7-2	-	CASSSQARSTDTQYF	TGTGCCAGCAGCTCGCAAGCGAGGAGCACAGATACGCAGTATTTT
few	TRBJ2-7	TRBV5-6	TRBD1	CASSLAGGTGSSYEQYF	TGTGCCAGCAGCTTGGCCGGCGGGACAGGGTCCTCCTACGAGCAGTACTTC
-	TRBJ2-7	TRBV29-1	-	CSVADNEQYF	TGCAGCGTTGCGGACAACGAGCAGTACTTC
-	TRBJ1-1	TRBV24-1	TRBD1	CATGLEGTGFEAGTEAFF	TGTGCCACCGGATTGGAGGGGACAGGATTCGAGGCGGGCACTGAAGCTTTCTTT
-	TRBJ1-4	TRBV9	-	CASSVEISRTEKLFF	TGTGCCAGCAGCGTAGAAATCAGTCGCACTGAAAAACTGTTTTTT
-	TRBJ1-2	TRBV2	-	CASRTGGSDGYTF	TGTGCCAGCAGGACGGGGGGTTCGGATGGCTACACCTTC
-	TRBJ2-3	TRBV4-2	TRBD2	CASSQETSGGGTQYF	TGTGCCAGCAGCCAGGAGACTAGCGGGGGGGGTACGCAGTATTTT
-	TRBJ2-3	TRBV29-1	TRBD1	CSVGQGAADTQYF	TGCAGCGTTGGACAGGGGGCCGCAGATACGCAGTATTTT
-	TRBJ1-2	TRBV6-1	-	CASSEGLETYGYTF	TGTGCCAGCAGTGAAGGACTTGAGACCTATGGCTACACCTTC
few	TRBJ2-7	TRBV4-3	-	CASSQGQRNEQYF	TGCGCCAGCAGCCAGGGACAAAGGAACGAGCAGTACTTC
few	TRBJ2-5	TRBV15	-	CATSGSDSLETQYF	TGTGCCACCAGCGGGAGCGACAGTTTAGAGACCCAGTACTTC
-	TRBJ2-7	TRBV10-3	-	CAISEATGTYYERYF	TGTGCCATCAGTGAGGCTACTGGGACTTACTACGAGCGGTACTTC
-	TRBJ2-5	TRBV7-2	-	CASSLSDVSQETQYF	TGTGCCAGCAGCTTAAGTGACGTTAGCCAGGAGACCCAGTACTTC
-	TRBJ2-1	TRBV20-1	-	CSAGERAISDEQFF	TGCAGTGCTGGGGAGAGGGCTATTAGCGATGAGCAGTTCTTC
-	TRBJ2-7	TRBV5-1	-	CASSSEQGGEQYF	TGCGCCAGCAGCTCAGAACAGGGAGGCGAGCAGTACTTC
-	TRBJ2-1	TRBV6-5	-	CASKAEKYNEQFF	TGTGCCAGCAAGGCGGAGAAATACAATGAGCAGTTCTTC
-	TRBJ1-5	TRBV10-3	TRBD1	CAISDIDRVNQPQHF	TGTGCCATCAGTGATATCGACAGGGTCAATCAGCCCCAGCATTTT
-	TRBJ2-5	TRBV11-2	-	CASSSGGLTEETQYF	TGTGCCAGCAGCTCTGGGGGACTGACAGAAGAGACCCAGTACTTC
-	TRBJ2-3	TRBV5-1	TRBD2	CASSLSPASGATDTQYF	TGCGCCAGCAGCTTGTCTCCCGCTAGCGGGGCCACAGATACGCAGTATTTT
few	TRBJ2-6	TRBV24-1	TRBD1	CATSDLPPTGDGANVLTF	TGTGCCACCAGTGATTTGCCCCCGACAGGGGACGGGGCCAACGTCCTGACTTTC
-	TRBJ1-5	TRBV11-2	-	CASSFYRPPQHF	TGTGCCAGCAGCTTTTATAGGCCGCCCCAGCATTTT
many	TRBJ1-1	TRBV7-8	-	CASSLDVRGAFF	TGTGCCAGCAGCTTAGATGTTAGGGGAGCTTTCTTT
once	TRBJ2-3	TRBV20-1	-	CSASFLGGVDTQYF	TGCAGTGCTAGTTTCCTGGGGGGTGTGGATACGCAGTATTTT
-	TRBJ2-3	TRBV24-1	-	CATSDAGTSTDTQYF	TGTGCCACCAGTGATGCCGGGACTAGCACAGATACGCAGTATTTT
once	TRBJ1-2	TRBV4-3	-	CASSQGVSTGGYTF	TGCGCCAGCAGCCAAGGTGTCTCGACAGGTGGCTACACCTTC
few	TRBJ2-7	TRBV4-3	-	CASSLGRGQLAYEQYF	TGCGCCAGCAGCCTCGGACGCGGGCAGTTGGCCTACGAGCAGTACTTC
few	TRBJ1-5	TRBV25-1	-	CASSEFGANQPQHF	TGTGCCAGCAGTGAATTCGGGGCCAATCAGCCCCAGCATTTT
few	TRBJ1-2	TRBV5-1	-	CASSLVGDRNYGYTF	TGTGCCAGCAGCTTAGTGGGCGACAGGAACTATGGCTACACCTTC
-	TRBJ2-7	TRBV5-6	TRBD2	CASSTLAGNEQYF	TGTGCCAGCAGCACGCTAGCGGGTAATGAGCAGTACTTC
-	TRBJ1-6	TRBV5-1	-	CASRGTESGRANSPLHF	TGCGCCAGCAGAGGAACGGAGTCAGGGCGAGCTAATTCACCCCTCCACTTT
-	TRBJ2-1	TRBV7-2	TRBD1	CASSPDRTNEQFF	TGTGCCAGCAGCCCGGACAGGACCAATGAGCAGTTCTTC
few	TRBJ1-2	TRBV29-1	TRBD1	CSVTDRVNYGYTF	TGCAGCGTGACGGACAGGGTCAACTATGGCTACACCTTC
-	TRBJ2-1	TRBV20-1	-	CSALTGGRFYNEQFF	TGCAGTGCCCTTACGGGGGGCAGATTCTACAATGAGCAGTTCTTC
few	TRBJ2-7	TRBV6-4	TRBD2	CASSAPPAGGDYEQYF	TGTGCCAGCAGTGCACCTCCAGCGGGGGGAGACTACGAGCAGTACTTC
few	TRBJ2-7	TRBV5-6	-	CASSLAPTRGEQYF	TGTGCCAGCAGCTTGGCCCCGACGAGGGGAGAGCAGTACTTC